This T cell receptor beta chain was found in a study of siplizumab effects on memory and regulatory T cells. Study outcomes and limitations: No assignable naive or memory phenotype existed for roughly 80-97% of proliferating CD4+ or CD8+ clones.

Here immunoSEQ multiplex PCR was the method, and the copy in TCRdb shows in-frame clones only, minus some. Of some 7,000 clones listed, under 80% are singletons. This clone appeared a few times. Its antigen is currently unknown. The sequence was collected from a human donor in good health. Sequencing input: effector memory CD8+ T cells sorted from blood. The subset: unstimulated CD8+ effector memory T cells.

In DNA form, the CDR3 reads TGCGCCAGCAGTTACCGGGACTCGGGGGAGCAGTACTTC. This sequence encodes CASSYRDSGEQYF. The chain employs TRBV5-1 and TRBJ2-7; maybe TRBD2 (6 bases). V was trimmed by 5 bases and J by 7 bases, leaving 16 bases between them. Germline CDR1 is SGHRS and CDR2 is YFSETQ. CDR3 size: 13 residues.